These T cell receptor beta chains were read from a single sample in a study of shared clonotypes between healthy human individuals. Data came from immunoSEQ multiplex PCR; TCRdb stores just in-frame clones and leaves some out. The sample carries roughly 1.4 million clones, 97% to 99% recorded once. Sequencing was carried out using naive CD4+ T cells sorted from blood. These receptors originate from a young man in good health. Both conserved end residues are part of each CDR3. A D gene is named only where the DNA matches it firmly. Clone size is given for some rows only: seen once, a few or many times, or a class if the clone is expanded.

j_call	v_call	d_call	clone_size	cdr3_nt	cdr3_aa
TRBJ1-5	TRBV6-5	.	.	TGTGCCAGCAGTTATCGTGATGGCCAGCCCCAGCATTTT	CASSYRDGQPQHF
TRBJ2-3	TRBV27	TRBD2	.	TGTGCCAGCAGTTTACGGGTAACTAGCGGGATAGATACGCAGTATTTT	CASSLRVTSGIDTQYF
TRBJ1-3	TRBV18	.	.	TGTGCCAGCTCACCAGGGAGAGGGCTCTCTGGAAACACCATATATTTT	CASSPGRGLSGNTIYF
TRBJ2-2	TRBV5-1	TRBD2	.	TGCGCCAGCAGCGCTGCCGGGACTAGCTACACCGGGGAGCTGTTTTTT	CASSAAGTSYTGELFF
TRBJ2-7	TRBV19	.	.	TGTGCCAGTAAAGCCTTCGGGAGCTCCTACGAGCAGTACTTC	CASKAFGSSYEQYF
TRBJ2-3	TRBV18	.	once	TGTGCCAGCTCAGATATAGACAGAGATACGCAGTATTTT	CASSDIDRDTQYF
TRBJ2-1	TRBV27	TRBD1	.	TGTGCCAGCGGAATTGGGACAGGGGCCGATGAGCAGTTCTTC	CASGIGTGADEQFF
TRBJ2-1	TRBV10-2	TRBD2	.	TGCGCCAGCAGTGCCCCTCTCGGGGCGCGGGAGCGGTATATCAATGAGCAGTTCTTC	CASSAPLGARERYINEQFF
TRBJ1-1	TRBV28	.	.	TGTGCCAGCCTCCTGGGGAGTGGTCTTGCTGAAGCTTTCTTT	CASLLGSGLAEAFF
TRBJ1-5	TRBV18	.	.	TGTGCCAGCTCGTACGGGCTCGATCAGCCCCAGCATTTT	CASSYGLDQPQHF
TRBJ2-1	TRBV7-9	TRBD1	.	TGTGCCAGCAGCATTGACAGGGTCTCATTCTACAATGAGCAGTTCTTC	CASSIDRVSFYNEQFF
TRBJ2-5	TRBV19	.	.	TGTGCCAGTAGTCCGGTGGGGAGTGAGACCCAGTACTTC	CASSPVGSETQYF
TRBJ2-3	TRBV5-1	.	once	TGCGCCAGCAGCTTGGAACCAGATACGCAGTATTTT	CASSLEPDTQYF
TRBJ2-5	TRBV28	TRBD2	.	TGTGCCAGCAGTGGACTAGCGGACGCTGTTGTGGCCCAGTACTTC	CASSGLADAVVAQYF
TRBJ2-1	TRBV7-2	TRBD1	.	TGTGCCAGCAGCTCACCGGGACAGGGGTCCTACAATGAGCAGTTCTTC	CASSSPGQGSYNEQFF
TRBJ2-6	TRBV29-1	.	.	TGCAGCGTGGCTCCCTCCGGGGCCAACGTCCTGACTTTC	CSVAPSGANVLTF
TRBJ2-7	TRBV25-1	.	.	TGTGCCAGCAGTGAACTTTCGGGGTACGAGCAGTACTTC	CASSELSGYEQYF
TRBJ2-1	TRBV10-3	.	.	TGTGCCATCAGTGAGTCGTCAGGGGTCAATGAGCAGTTCTTC	CAISESSGVNEQFF
TRBJ1-5	TRBV28	.	.	TGTGCCAGCAGTTTCTCGGGGCGCAGCAATCAGCCCCAGCATTTT	CASSFSGRSNQPQHF
TRBJ2-7	TRBV5-4	TRBD2	.	TGTGCCAGCAGACACCCGGGACTAGCAGTCGAGCAGTACTTC	CASRHPGLAVEQYF
TRBJ2-5	TRBV4-1	.	.	TGCGCCAGCAGCCAAGTACAGGGCCAAGAGACCCAGTACTTC	CASSQVQGQETQYF
TRBJ1-1	TRBV5-1	.	once	TGCGCCAGCAAGATTTCTCGAGACACTGAAGCTTTCTTT	CASKISRDTEAFF
TRBJ1-1	TRBV7-8	TRBD1	.	TGTGCCAGCAGCTTAGCGCCCGGGACAGGGAGAGGGACTGAAGCTTTCTTT	CASSLAPGTGRGTEAFF
TRBJ2-2	TRBV18	.	.	TGTGCCAGCTCACCCATCTCAGGGGCCACCGGGGAGCTGTTTTTT	CASSPISGATGELFF
TRBJ2-5	TRBV29-1	.	.	TGCAGCGTGGGGGTCGCGGAGACCCAGTACTTC	CSVGVAETQYF
TRBJ1-2	TRBV5-6	.	.	TGTGCCAGCAGCGCCGGGGCTAACTATGGCTACACCTTC	CASSAGANYGYTF
TRBJ2-3	TRBV11-3	TRBD1	.	TGTGCCAGCAGCCCGGGACAGGGGCTCACAGATACGCAGTATTTT	CASSPGQGLTDTQYF
TRBJ2-3	TRBV4-3	TRBD2	.	TGCGCCAGCAGCCAGGTGGCCTCCTTAAGCGGGGCTAGCACAGATACGCAGTATTTT	CASSQVASLSGASTDTQYF
TRBJ2-7	TRBV20-1	.	.	TGCAGTGCTAACCTAAAGGGCGAGCAGTACTTC	CSANLKGEQYF
TRBJ1-5	TRBV7-9	.	.	TGTGCCAGCAGCTTAGAGGGCACCCAGCCCCAGCATTTT	CASSLEGTQPQHF
TRBJ2-1	TRBV6-5	TRBD2	.	TGTGCCAGCAGAATGAGCGGGATCCGGGGCAATGAGCAGTTCTTC	CASRMSGIRGNEQFF
TRBJ2-7	TRBV28	.	.	TGTGCCAGCAGTTCCCCGGGGCTCAATTCATGGGAGCAGTACTTC	CASSSPGLNSWEQYF
TRBJ2-7	TRBV6-5	TRBD1	.	TGTGCCAGCAGCACTAAACCGGGACAGGGCTACGAGCAGTACTTC	CASSTKPGQGYEQYF
TRBJ2-3	TRBV5-8	TRBD2	.	TGTGCCAGCAGCTTAGGGACTAGCGGGAGCACAGATACGCAGTATTTT	CASSLGTSGSTDTQYF
TRBJ2-2	TRBV18	TRBD2	.	TGTGCCAGCTCACCACAGGCGGAGCGGGAGAGTGGGACCACCGGGGAGCTGTTTTTT	CASSPQAERESGTTGELFF
TRBJ1-1	TRBV7-2	.	.	TGTGCCAGCAGCCCTCAGTCCGGGAGCACTGAAGCTTTCTTT	CASSPQSGSTEAFF
TRBJ2-2	TRBV5-1	TRBD2	.	TGCGCCAGCAGCTTGGAGTCGCCTAGCGGGAGGTACACCGGGGAGCTGTTTTTT	CASSLESPSGRYTGELFF
TRBJ2-2	TRBV5-1	.	.	TGCGCCAGCAGCTTGTTCAGACGCACCGGGGAGCTGTTTTTT	CASSLFRRTGELFF
TRBJ1-1	TRBV20-1	.	.	TGCAGTGTCCAGAAGAACACTGAAGCTTTCTTT	CSVQKNTEAFF
TRBJ1-2	TRBV5-4	.	.	TGTGCCAGCAGGCCAGGGTTTAACTATGGCTACACCTTC	CASRPGFNYGYTF
TRBJ2-3	TRBV2	TRBD2	.	TGTGCCAGCAGTGACCTTCGACTAGCGGGAGACACAGATACGCAGTATTTT	CASSDLRLAGDTDTQYF
TRBJ2-1	TRBV29-1	.	.	TGCAGCGTTGTCCGGACCAGCCAGAATGAGCAGTTCTTC	CSVVRTSQNEQFF
TRBJ2-7	TRBV28	TRBD1	.	TGTGCCAGCAGGCCGACAGGGAATTCCCCTCCCTACGAGCAGTACTTC	CASRPTGNSPPYEQYF
TRBJ1-1	TRBV7-8	.	.	TGTGCCAGCAGCTTAGGTGCGAAGGGGGGAGTGAACACTGAAGCTTTCTTT	CASSLGAKGGVNTEAFF
TRBJ2-2	TRBV11-2	.	.	TGTGCCAGCAGCTTAGCCTTACAAACCGGGGAGCTGTTTTTT	CASSLALQTGELFF
TRBJ2-1	TRBV5-4	TRBD2	.	TGTGCCAGCAGCTTGAGCGGGGTACACAATGAGCAGTTCTTC	CASSLSGVHNEQFF
TRBJ1-1	TRBV5-8	.	.	TGTGCCAGCAGCTTGGTTGAAGACACTGAAGCTTTCTTT	CASSLVEDTEAFF
TRBJ1-2	TRBV28	.	.	TGTGCCAGCAGCCTTCGACAGGTAACCTTGGACTATGGCTACACCTTC	CASSLRQVTLDYGYTF
TRBJ1-1	TRBV4-2	TRBD1	.	TGTGCCAGCAGCCCCCTACCGGGACAGGGGGCAAGCACTGAAGCTTTCTTT	CASSPLPGQGASTEAFF
TRBJ2-7	TRBV5-4	TRBD2	.	TGTGCCAGCAGCTTAAAGCGGGAAAAGCAGTACTTC	CASSLKREKQYF
TRBJ1-5	TRBV27	TRBD1	.	TGTGCCAGCAGCAAAACCGGGACAGGGGACAATCAGCCCCAGCATTTT	CASSKTGTGDNQPQHF
TRBJ2-1	TRBV6-4	TRBD2	.	TGTGCCAGCAGTGATCCTAGCGGGGGCAATGAGCAGTTCTTC	CASSDPSGGNEQFF